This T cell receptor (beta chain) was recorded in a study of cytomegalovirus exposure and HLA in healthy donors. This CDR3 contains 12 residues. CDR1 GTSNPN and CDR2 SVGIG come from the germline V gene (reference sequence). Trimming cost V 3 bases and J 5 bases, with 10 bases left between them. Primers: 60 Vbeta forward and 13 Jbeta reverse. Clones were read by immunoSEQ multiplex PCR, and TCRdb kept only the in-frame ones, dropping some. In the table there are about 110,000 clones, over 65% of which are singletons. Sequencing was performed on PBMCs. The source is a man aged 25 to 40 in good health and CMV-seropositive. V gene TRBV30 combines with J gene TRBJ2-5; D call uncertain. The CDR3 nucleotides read TGTGCCTGGAGCGTGGTGCGGGAGACCCAGTACTTC. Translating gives CAWSVVRETQYF.